The T cell receptor (beta chain) described here comes from a study of blood T cells in healthy people across ages. The second PCR ran roughly 7 to 12 cycles with a sample-barcoded 5' primer and J-beta primers. TCRdb called the 5' RACE reads again in MiXCR, with one record for every CDR3 protein. The data show about 970,000 distinct CDR3 sequences, roughly 50% seen once. Germline V gene lookup returns CDR1 SQVTM and CDR2 ANQGSEA. The V and J ends lost 4 bases and 0 bases, in that order; junction bases with no gene match: 5. This CDR3 spans 14 amino acids. The chain couples TRBV29-1 to TRBJ2-7, with TRBD2 matching over 8 bases. Material: blood. The sequence was obtained from a woman between 55 and 75 years old in good health. CDR3 nucleotides: TGCAGCGTTGCCGGGAGGGGGTCCTCCTACGAGCAGTACTTC. Residues: CSVAGRGSSYEQYF.